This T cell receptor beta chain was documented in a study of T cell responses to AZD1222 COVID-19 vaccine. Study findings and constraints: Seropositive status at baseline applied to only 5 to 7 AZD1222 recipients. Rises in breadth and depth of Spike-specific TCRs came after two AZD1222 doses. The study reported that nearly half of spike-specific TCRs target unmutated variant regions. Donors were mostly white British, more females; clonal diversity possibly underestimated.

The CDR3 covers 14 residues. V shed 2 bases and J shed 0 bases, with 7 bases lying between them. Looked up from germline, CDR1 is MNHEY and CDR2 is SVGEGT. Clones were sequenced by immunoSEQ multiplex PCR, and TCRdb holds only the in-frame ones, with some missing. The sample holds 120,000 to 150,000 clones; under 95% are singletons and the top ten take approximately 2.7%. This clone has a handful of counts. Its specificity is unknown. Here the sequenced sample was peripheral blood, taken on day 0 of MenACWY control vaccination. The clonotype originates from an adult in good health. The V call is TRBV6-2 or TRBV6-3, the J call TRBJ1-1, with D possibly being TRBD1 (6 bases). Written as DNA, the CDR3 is TGTGCCAGCAGTTACGACAGGATGAACACTGAAGCTTTCTTT. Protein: CASSYDRMNTEAFF.